This T cell receptor beta chain stems from a study of graft-versus-host responses after intestinal transplantation. Study context: Every one of the recipients received anti-thymocyte globulin induction and afterwards took tacrolimus and steroids for approximately three years. General study results and limits: Early after transplant, HvG declines were associated with peak levels of circulating GvH clones. Recipient marrow held GvH clones, some first seen in ileum or blood.

TCRdb keeps only in-frame clones here, not all; method: immunoSEQ multiplex PCR. The sample lists 60,000 to 75,000 clones, 89% occurring once. Germline V lookup: CDR1 SGHAT, CDR2 FQNNGV. V gave up 3 bases and J gave up 4 bases; unmatched junction bases: 7. The CDR3 totals 15 residues. Investigators treated the graft tissue so that it released intraepithelial and lamina propria lymphocytes. Details on this clone: Its specificity is not known.

This sequence joins TRBV11-2 and TRBJ1-1, with 8 bases lining up with TRBD1. The specimen comprised ileum tissue, sampled 350 to 400 days after transplant. The receptor was derived from a human patient who received an intestinal transplant, so some T cells may come from the graft donor. Written as DNA, the CDR3 is TGTGCCAGCAGCTTCGGGACAGGATGGGCCACTGAAGCTTTCTTT. Protein sequence: CASSFGTGWATEAFF. Using reference TRBV11-2 and TRBJ1-1 for the parts outside the CDR3, the full variable domain is EAGVAQSPRYKIIEKRQSVAFWCNPISGHATLYWYQQILGQGPKLLIQFQNNGVVDDSQLPKDRFSAERLKGVDSTLKIQPAKLEDSAVYLCASSFGTGWATEAFFGQGTRLTVV.